A selection of T cell receptor beta chains follows, all from one sample in a study of regulatory T cells in long-lasting Graves disease. TCRdb reprocessed the multiplex PCR reads with MiXCR, giving one entry per CDR3 protein. Of 400,000 to 500,000 distinct CDR3 sequences in the sample, 11% to 15% were seen once. These records were also assigned to another study, of T cells in Graves' hyperthyroidism and ophthalmopathy.

The sample here was peripheral blood mononuclear cells (PBMCs), taken at new diagnosis, from a patient treated with antithyroid drugs. These receptors were collected from a woman in her forties or fifties with Graves disease. CDR3s include the opening cysteine and the closing phenylalanine or tryptophan. A D gene is named only where the DNA matches it firmly. Clone size, where shown, is once, few, many, or a class for clones that have expanded.

CDR3aa	CDR3nt	d_gene	v_gene	abundance	j_gene
CASSLARTGQETQYF	TGTGCCAGCAGCTTGGCTCGGACAGGTCAAGAGACCCAGTACTTC	TRBD1	TRBV28	few	TRBJ2-5
CASNVQVGSYNEQFF	TGTGCCAGCAATGTCCAAGTTGGGTCCTACAATGAGCAGTTCTTC	-	TRBV6-2/TRBV6-3	-	TRBJ2-1
CASSIRTDTYEQYF	TGTGCCAGTAGTATAAGGACAGACACCTACGAGCAGTACTTC	-	TRBV19	-	TRBJ2-7
CASSPTSGRAVNEQFF	TGCGCCAGCAGCCCGACTAGCGGGAGGGCGGTAAATGAGCAGTTCTTC	TRBD2	TRBV5-1	-	TRBJ2-1
CASSSRLAALYEQYF	TGTGCCAGCAGTTCCCGACTAGCGGCTTTATACGAGCAGTACTTC	TRBD2	TRBV28	few	TRBJ2-7
CASSPETGQGMGQYF	TGTGCCAGCAGCCCCGAGACGGGACAGGGGATGGGGCAGTACTTC	TRBD1	TRBV9	many	TRBJ2-7
CASTPGQGTDTQYF	TGCGCCAGCACCCCGGGACAGGGCACAGATACGCAGTATTTT	TRBD1	TRBV10-1	-	TRBJ2-3
CASSEISGRQFF	TGTGCCAGCAGTGAGATTTCGGGACGGCAGTTCTTC	-	TRBV12-3/TRBV12-4	few	TRBJ2-1
CASSLGGLAAYNEQFF	TGTGCCAGCAGCTTAGGGGGACTAGCAGCATACAATGAGCAGTTCTTC	TRBD2	TRBV11-2	many	TRBJ2-1
CASSQRTGTDTGELFF	TGCGCCAGCAGCCAAAGGACAGGGACGGACACCGGGGAGCTGTTTTTT	TRBD1	TRBV4-1	-	TRBJ2-2
CSVEDQGLANYGYTF	TGCAGCGTTGAAGATCAGGGTCTCGCTAACTATGGCTACACCTTC	-	TRBV29-1	many	TRBJ1-2